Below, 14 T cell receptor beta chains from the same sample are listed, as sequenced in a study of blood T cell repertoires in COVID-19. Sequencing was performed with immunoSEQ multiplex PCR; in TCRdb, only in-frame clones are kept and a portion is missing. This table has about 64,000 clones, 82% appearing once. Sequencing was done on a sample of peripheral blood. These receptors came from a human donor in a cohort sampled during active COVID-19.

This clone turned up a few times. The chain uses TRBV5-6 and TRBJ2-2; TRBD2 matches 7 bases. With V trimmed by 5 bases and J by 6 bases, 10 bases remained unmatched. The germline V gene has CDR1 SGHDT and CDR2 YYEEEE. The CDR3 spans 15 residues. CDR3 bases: TGTGCCAGCAGGGGGCGAGCGGGGTCGGCCGGGGAGCTGTTTTTT. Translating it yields CASRGRAGSAGELFF.

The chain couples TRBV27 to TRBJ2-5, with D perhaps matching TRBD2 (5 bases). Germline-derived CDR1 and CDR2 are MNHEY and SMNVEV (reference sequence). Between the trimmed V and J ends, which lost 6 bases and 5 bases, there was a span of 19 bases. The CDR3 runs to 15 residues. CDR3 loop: CASRTGTRYGETQYF. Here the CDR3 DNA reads TGTGCCAGCAGAACGGGAACCCGGTACGGGGAGACCCAGTACTTC.

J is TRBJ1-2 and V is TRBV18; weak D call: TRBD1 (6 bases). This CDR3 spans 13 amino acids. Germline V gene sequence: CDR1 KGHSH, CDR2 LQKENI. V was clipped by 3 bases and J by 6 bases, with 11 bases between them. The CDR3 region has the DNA TGTGCCAGCTCACCGGGACAAGGAGATGGCTACACCTTC. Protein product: CASSPGQGDGYTF.

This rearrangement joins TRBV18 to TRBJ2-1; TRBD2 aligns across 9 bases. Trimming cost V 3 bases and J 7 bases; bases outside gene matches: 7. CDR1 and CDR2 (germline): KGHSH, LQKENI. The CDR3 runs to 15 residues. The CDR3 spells CASSPAILAGNEQFF. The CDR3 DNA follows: TGTGCCAGCTCACCCGCTATCCTAGCGGGAAATGAGCAGTTCTTC. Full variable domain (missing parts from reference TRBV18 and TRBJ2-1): NAGVMQNPRHLVRRRGQEARLRCSPMKGHSHVYWYRQLPEEGLKFMVYLQKENIIDESGMPKERFSAEFPKEGPSILRIQQVVRGDSAAYFCASSPAILAGNEQFFGPGTRLTVL.

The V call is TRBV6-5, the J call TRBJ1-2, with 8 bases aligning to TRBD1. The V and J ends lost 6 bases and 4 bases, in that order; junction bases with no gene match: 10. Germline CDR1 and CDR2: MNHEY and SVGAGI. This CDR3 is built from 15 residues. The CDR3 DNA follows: TGTGCCAGCAGCCGAAGACAGGGGCACGCCTATGGCTACACCTTC. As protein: CASSRRQGHAYGYTF.

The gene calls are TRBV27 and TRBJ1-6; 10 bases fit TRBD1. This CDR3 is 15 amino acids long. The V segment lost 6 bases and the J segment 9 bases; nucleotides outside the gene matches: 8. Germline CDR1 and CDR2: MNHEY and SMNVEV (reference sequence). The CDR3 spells CASSLDRGYSSPLHF. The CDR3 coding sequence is TGTGCCAGCAGCTTGGACAGGGGGTATTCTTCACCCCTCCACTTT.

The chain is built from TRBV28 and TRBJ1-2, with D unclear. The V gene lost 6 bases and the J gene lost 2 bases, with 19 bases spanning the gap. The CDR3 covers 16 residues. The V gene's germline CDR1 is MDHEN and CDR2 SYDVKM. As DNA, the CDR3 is TGTGCCAGCAGCCTTACTCCGGGAACAGTGAACTATGGCTACACCTTC. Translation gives CASSLTPGTVNYGYTF.

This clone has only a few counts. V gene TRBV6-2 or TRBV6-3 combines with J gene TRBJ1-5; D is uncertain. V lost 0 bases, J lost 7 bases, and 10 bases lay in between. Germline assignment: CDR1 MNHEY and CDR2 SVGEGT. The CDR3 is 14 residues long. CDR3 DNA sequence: TGTGCCAGCAGTTACTCACAGCCTTTCCAGCCCCAGCATTTT. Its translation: CASSYSQPFQPQHF.

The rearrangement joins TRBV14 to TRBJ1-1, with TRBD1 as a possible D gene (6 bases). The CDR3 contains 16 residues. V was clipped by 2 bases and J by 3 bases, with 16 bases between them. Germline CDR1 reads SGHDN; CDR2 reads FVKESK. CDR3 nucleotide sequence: TGTGCCAGCAGCCAATGGGGGCGCGAGTATGACACTGAAGCTTTCTTT. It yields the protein CASSQWGREYDTEAFF.

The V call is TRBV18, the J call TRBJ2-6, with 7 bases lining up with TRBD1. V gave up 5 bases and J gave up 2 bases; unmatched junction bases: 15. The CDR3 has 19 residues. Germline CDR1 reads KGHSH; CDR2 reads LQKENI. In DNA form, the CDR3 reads TGTGCCAGCTCAACTCAACCACCGGGACAGCTAGCTGGGGCCAACGTCCTGACTTTC. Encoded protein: CASSTQPPGQLAGANVLTF.

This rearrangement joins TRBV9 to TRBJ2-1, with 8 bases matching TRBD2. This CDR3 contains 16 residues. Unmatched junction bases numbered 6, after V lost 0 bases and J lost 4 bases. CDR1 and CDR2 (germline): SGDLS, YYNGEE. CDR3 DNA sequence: TGTGCCAGCAGCGTAGCTATCGGCGGGGGGTACAATGAGCAGTTCTTC. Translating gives CASSVAIGGGYNEQFF.

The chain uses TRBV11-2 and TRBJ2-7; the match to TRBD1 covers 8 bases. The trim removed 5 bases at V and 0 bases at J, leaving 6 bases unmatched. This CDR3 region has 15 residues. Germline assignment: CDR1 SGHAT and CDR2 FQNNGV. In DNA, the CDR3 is TGTGCCAGCAGCAACCAGGGGGCCCTCTCCTACGAGCAGTACTTC. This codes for CASSNQGALSYEQYF.

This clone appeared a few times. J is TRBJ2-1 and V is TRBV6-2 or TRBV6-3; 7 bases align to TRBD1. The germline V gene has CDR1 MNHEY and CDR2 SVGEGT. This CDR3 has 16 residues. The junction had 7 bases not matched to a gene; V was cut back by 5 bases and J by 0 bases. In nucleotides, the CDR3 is TGTGCCAGCAGTGACCCCCGACAGGGCTCCTACAATGAGCAGTTCTTC. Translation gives CASSDPRQGSYNEQFF.

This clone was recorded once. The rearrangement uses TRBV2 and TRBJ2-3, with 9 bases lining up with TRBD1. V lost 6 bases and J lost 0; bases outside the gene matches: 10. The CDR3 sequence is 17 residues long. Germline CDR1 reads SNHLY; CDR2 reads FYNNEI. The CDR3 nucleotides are TGTGCCAGCAGAAGCCCGGGACAGGGATCTAGCACAGATACGCAGTATTTT. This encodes CASRSPGQGSSTDTQYF.